This T cell receptor (beta chain) derives from a study of cytomegalovirus exposure and HLA in healthy donors. V lost 5 bases, J lost 4 bases, and 4 bases stayed unmatched. The germline CDR1 and CDR2 sequences are WNHNN and SYGVQD (reference sequence). The length of the CDR3 is 13 residues. Findings and limits, study-wide: Reportedly, diagnosis of cytomegalovirus status by the classifier showed high specificity and sensitivity. Clusters of TCRs from the first cohort tended to co-occur in the roughly 120 validation repertoires (as a later analysis found). Altogether, about 160 TCR beta chains were recorded as cytomegalovirus-associated.

A remark on this clone: Its specificity is not known.

A roughly 120-subject validation cohort, separate from the roughly 700-subject first cohort, supplied the donors. Profiling relied on immunoSEQ multiplex PCR, and the TCRdb table lists in-frame clones only, not all of them. The table has more than 140,000 clones, approximately 88% seen once. Sequencing was carried out using PBMCs. The rearrangement joins TRBV10-1 to TRBJ1-1; 7 positions match TRBD1. The TCR originated in a woman aged 18-29 years in good health and CMV-seropositive. The CDR3 here is CASSRAGGTEAFF. DNA for the CDR3: TGCGCCAGCAGTCGGGCAGGGGGCACTGAAGCTTTCTTT.